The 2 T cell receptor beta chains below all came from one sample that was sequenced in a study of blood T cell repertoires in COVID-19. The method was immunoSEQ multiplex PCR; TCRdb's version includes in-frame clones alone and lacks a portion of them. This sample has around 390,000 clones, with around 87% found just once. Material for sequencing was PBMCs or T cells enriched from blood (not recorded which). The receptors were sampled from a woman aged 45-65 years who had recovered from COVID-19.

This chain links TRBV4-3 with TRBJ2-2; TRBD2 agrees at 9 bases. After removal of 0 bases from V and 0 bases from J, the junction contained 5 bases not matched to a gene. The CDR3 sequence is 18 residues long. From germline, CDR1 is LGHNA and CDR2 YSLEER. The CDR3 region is CASSQDLSGGTNTGELFF. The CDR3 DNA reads TGCGCCAGCAGCCAAGATCTGAGCGGGGGGACGAACACCGGGGAGCTGTTTTTT.

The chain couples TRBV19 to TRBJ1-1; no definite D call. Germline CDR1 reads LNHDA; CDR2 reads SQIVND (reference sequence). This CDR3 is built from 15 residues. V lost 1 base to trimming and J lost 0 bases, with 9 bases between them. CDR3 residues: CASSIGGVLNTEAFF. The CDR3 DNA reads TGTGCCAGTAGTATAGGAGGAGTCTTGAACACTGAAGCTTTCTTT.